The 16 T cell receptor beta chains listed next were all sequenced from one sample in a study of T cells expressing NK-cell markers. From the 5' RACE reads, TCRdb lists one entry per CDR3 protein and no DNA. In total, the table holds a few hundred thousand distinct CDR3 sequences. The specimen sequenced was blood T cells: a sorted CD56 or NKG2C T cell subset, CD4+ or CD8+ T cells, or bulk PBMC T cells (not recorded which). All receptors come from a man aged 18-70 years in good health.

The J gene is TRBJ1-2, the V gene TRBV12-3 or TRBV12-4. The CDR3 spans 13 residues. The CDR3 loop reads CASSLHSAYGYTF.

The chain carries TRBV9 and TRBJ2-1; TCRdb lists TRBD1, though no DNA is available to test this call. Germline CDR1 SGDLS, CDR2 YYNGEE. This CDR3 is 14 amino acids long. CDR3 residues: CASSPRTGGIEQFF.

This CDR3 is CASSLAWRGGGGYEQYF. The V gene is TRBV12-3 or TRBV12-4, the J gene TRBJ2-7; absent DNA, TCRdb's TRBD2 call cannot be checked. The CDR3 is 17 amino acids.

The CDR3 reads CASSGPGRPSSYNEQFF. The chain carries TRBV5-1 and TRBJ2-1; TCRdb gives TRBD1 as the D gene, but with no DNA this cannot be confirmed. CDR3 size: 17 residues. CDR1 and CDR2 from the germline V gene are SGHRS and YFSETQ.

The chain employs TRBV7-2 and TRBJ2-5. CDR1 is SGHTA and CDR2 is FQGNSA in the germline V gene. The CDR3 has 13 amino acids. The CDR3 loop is CASSPRMWETQYF.

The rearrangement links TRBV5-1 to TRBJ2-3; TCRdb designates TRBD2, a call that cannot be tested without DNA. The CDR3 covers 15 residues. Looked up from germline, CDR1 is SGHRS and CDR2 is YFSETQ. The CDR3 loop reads CASSLLAGSTDTQYF.

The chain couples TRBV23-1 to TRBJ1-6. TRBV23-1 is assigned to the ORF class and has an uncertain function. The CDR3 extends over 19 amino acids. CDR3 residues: CASPQASMLLRSYNSPLHF.

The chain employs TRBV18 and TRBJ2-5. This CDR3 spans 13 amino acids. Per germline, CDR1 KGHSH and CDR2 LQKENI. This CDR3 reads CASSPPSANDQYF.

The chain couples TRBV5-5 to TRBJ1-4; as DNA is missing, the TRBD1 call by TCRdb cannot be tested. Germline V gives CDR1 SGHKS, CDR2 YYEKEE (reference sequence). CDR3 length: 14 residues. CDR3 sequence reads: CASSWRPREEKLFF.

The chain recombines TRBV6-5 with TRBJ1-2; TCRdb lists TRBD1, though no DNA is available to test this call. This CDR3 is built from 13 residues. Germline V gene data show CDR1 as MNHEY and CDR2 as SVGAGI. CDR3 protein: CASRGGRRRGYTF.

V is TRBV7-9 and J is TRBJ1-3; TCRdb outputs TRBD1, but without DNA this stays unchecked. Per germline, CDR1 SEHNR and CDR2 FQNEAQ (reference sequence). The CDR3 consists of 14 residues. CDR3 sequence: CASSPLSSGNTIYF. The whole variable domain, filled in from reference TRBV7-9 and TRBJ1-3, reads DTGVSQNPRHKITKRGQNVTFRCDPISEHNRLYWYRQTLGQGPEFLTYFQNEAQLEKSRLLSDRFSAERPKGSFSTLEIQRTEQGDSAMYLCASSPLSSGNTIYFGEGSWLTVV.

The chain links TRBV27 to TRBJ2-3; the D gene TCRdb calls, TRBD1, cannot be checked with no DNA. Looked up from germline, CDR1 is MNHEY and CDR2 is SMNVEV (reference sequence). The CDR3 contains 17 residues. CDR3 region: CASSLLASGVSTDTQYF.

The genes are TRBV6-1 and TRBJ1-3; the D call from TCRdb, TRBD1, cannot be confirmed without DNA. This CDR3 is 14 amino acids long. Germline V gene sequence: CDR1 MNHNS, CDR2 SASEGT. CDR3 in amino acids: CASRGDRTGNTIYF.

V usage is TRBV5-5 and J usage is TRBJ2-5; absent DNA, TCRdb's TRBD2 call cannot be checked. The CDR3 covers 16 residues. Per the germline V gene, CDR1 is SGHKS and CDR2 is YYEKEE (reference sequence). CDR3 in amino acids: CASSPHRGTTQETQYF.

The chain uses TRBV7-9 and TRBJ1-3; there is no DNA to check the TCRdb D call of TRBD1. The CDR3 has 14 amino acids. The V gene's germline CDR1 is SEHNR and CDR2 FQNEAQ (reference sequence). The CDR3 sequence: CASSNRDHGNTIYF.

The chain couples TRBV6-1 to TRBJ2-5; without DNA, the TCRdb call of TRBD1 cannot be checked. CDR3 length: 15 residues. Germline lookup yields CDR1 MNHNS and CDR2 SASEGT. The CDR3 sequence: CASRFDPLTAETQYF.